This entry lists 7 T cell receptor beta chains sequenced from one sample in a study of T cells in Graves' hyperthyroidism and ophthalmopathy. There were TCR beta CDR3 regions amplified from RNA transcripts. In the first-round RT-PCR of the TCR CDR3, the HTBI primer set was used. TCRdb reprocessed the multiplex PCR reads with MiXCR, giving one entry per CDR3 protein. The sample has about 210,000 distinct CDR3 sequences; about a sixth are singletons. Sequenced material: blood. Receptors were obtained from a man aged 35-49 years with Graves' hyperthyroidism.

The CDR3: CASSPIPDSWDTEAFF. Here the CDR3 DNA reads TGTGCCAGCTCACCAATCCCCGACAGCTGGGACACTGAAGCTTTCTTT. The V and J genes are TRBV18 and TRBJ1-1; TRBD1 is a possible D gene (5 bases). Germline V gives CDR1 KGHSH, CDR2 LQKENI. Trimming left V 2 bases short and J 3 bases short, with 16 bases between. The CDR3 extends over 16 amino acids.

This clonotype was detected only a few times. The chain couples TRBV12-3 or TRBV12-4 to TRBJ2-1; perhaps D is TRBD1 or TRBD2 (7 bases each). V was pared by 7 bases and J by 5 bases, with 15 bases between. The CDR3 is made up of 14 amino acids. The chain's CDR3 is CASNRQGGDNEQFF. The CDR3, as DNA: TGTGCCAGCAACCGACAGGGAGGGGACAATGAGCAGTTCTTC.

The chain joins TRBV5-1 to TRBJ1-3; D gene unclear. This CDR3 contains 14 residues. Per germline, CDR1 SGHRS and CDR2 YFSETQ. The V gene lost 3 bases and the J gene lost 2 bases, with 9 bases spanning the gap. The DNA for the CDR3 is TGCGCCAGCAGCTCCACAGAAACTGGAAACACCATATATTTT. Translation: CASSSTETGNTIYF.

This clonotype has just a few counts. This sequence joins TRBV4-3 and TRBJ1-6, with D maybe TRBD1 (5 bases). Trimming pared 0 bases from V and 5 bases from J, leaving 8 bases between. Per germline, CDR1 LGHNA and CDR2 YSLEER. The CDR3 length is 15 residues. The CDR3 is CASSQDWTNNSPLHF. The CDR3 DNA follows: TGCGCCAGCAGCCAAGACTGGACAAATAATTCACCCCTCCACTTT.

CDR3 in amino acids: CSAGKQNTDTQYF. In DNA, the CDR3 is TGCAGTGCTGGGAAGCAGAACACAGATACGCAGTATTTT. This chain links TRBV20-1 with TRBJ2-3, with D unresolved. Germline V gene sequence: CDR1 DFQATT, CDR2 SNEGSKA (reference sequence). V was cut by 5 bases and J by 2 bases, with 11 bases left in between. The CDR3 loop spans 13 amino acids.

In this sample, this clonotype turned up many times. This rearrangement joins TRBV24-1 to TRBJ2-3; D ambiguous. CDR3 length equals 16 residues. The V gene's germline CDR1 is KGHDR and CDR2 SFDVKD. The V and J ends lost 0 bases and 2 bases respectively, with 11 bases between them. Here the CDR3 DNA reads TGTGCCACCAGTGATTTGTCTCGCGGTCACACAGATACGCAGTATTTT. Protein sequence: CATSDLSRGHTDTQYF.

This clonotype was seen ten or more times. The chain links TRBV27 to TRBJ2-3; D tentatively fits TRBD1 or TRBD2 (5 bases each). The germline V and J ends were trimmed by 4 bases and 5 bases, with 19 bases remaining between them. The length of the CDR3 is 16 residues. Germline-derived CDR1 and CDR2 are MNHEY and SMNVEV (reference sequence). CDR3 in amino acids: CASSSGPSVGVDTQYF. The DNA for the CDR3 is TGTGCCAGCAGTTCAGGGCCATCCGTGGGGGTAGATACGCAGTATTTT.